Listed here are 2 T cell receptor beta chains from one sample, sequenced in a study of blood T cells in healthy people across ages. The second PCR ran about 6 to 12 cycles with a sample-barcoded 5' primer and J-beta primers. Via MiXCR, TCRdb re-called the 5' RACE reads, giving one row per CDR3 protein. Of 780,000 or so distinct CDR3 sequences listed, just over 55% are singletons. Sequencing was carried out using blood. The receptors stem from a man aged 35 to 55 in good health.

As to this clonotype: One end of the junction does not line up with germline, which may come from a read error. The CDR3 DNA is TGCGCCAGCGGCTTGGTTGAAGGAACTGGGGCCAACGTCCTGACTTTC. The encoded protein is CASGLVEGTGANVLTF. This rearrangement joins TRBV5-1 to TRBJ2-6; D unresolved. The CDR3 covers 16 residues. The germline V gene encodes CDR1 SGHRS and CDR2 YFSETQ.

The chain combines TRBV20-1 with TRBJ2-7; D remains unclear. V was cut by 6 bases and J by 3 bases, with 9 bases left in between. Germline CDR1 reads DFQATT; CDR2 reads SNEGSKA (reference sequence). The CDR3 runs to 11 residues. CDR3 DNA: TGCAGTGCGCCTGGAGACTACGAGCAGTACTTC. The encoded protein is CSAPGDYEQYF.